Listed below are T cell receptor beta chains from one sample, sequenced in a study of shared clonotypes between healthy human individuals. This table comes from immunoSEQ multiplex PCR, and its TCRdb copy is limited to in-frame clones, with some not included. The sample contains about 110,000 clones, about 70% of which appear only once. The sequencing input was memory CD8+ T cells sorted from blood. The receptors were sampled from a woman in her twenties or thirties in good health. CDR3s include the opening cysteine and the closing phenylalanine or tryptophan. Fields, in order: CDR3 DNA, CDR3 protein, J gene, D gene, clone size, V gene. The D gene is left open where the match is weak. Where a row states a size, it is once, few, many or the class of an expanded clone; other rows omit it.

CDR3nt: TGTGCCAGCAGCGTAAGCAGGGCATCCGAGCAGTACTTC
CDR3aa: CASSVSRASEQYF
j_gene: TRBJ2-7
d_gene: -
abundance: -
v_gene: TRBV9

CDR3nt: TGTGCCTGGAGTGTACTTAGGGATGCGACTGAAGCTTTCTTT
CDR3aa: CAWSVLRDATEAFF
j_gene: TRBJ1-1
d_gene: -
abundance: -
v_gene: TRBV30

CDR3nt: TGTGCCAGCAGCCAAAGACTAGAATCCCCTCGAGAGCAGTACTTC
CDR3aa: CASSQRLESPREQYF
j_gene: TRBJ2-7
d_gene: -
abundance: few
v_gene: TRBV6-1

CDR3nt: TGTGCCAGCAGCTTAGGCGGAATCACAGATACGCAGTATTTT
CDR3aa: CASSLGGITDTQYF
j_gene: TRBJ2-3
d_gene: -
abundance: -
v_gene: TRBV7-2

CDR3nt: TGTGCCAGCAGCTTAGTAGGACTAGGAAGCAATGAGCAGTTCTTC
CDR3aa: CASSLVGLGSNEQFF
j_gene: TRBJ2-1
d_gene: TRBD2
abundance: once
v_gene: TRBV7-8

CDR3nt: TGTGCCAGCAGCTTGGTAGTCATCGTTGGGGGGATTAACACCGGGGAGCTGTTTTTT
CDR3aa: CASSLVVIVGGINTGELFF
j_gene: TRBJ2-2
d_gene: -
abundance: -
v_gene: TRBV5-5

CDR3nt: TGTGCCAGCACCCCCCCCACAGGAGCCGCCTACGAGCAGTACTTC
CDR3aa: CASTPPTGAAYEQYF
j_gene: TRBJ2-7
d_gene: -
abundance: few
v_gene: TRBV2

CDR3nt: TGTGCCAGCAGCCCCCATCGGAGTTCGCCCTACGAGCAGTACTTC
CDR3aa: CASSPHRSSPYEQYF
j_gene: TRBJ2-7
d_gene: -
abundance: -
v_gene: TRBV28

CDR3nt: TGTGCCAGCAGCTTGGGGGACTTTCCTTCCGCTGAAGCTTTCTTT
CDR3aa: CASSLGDFPSAEAFF
j_gene: TRBJ1-1
d_gene: -
abundance: -
v_gene: TRBV7-9

CDR3nt: TGTGCCAGCAGTGAACAGGGCGAGAAGGGGGACATTCAGTACTTC
CDR3aa: CASSEQGEKGDIQYF
j_gene: TRBJ2-4
d_gene: -
abundance: -
v_gene: TRBV25-1

CDR3nt: TGCGCCAGCAGCTTGTTCAGGGTCGGTTACGAGCAGTACTTC
CDR3aa: CASSLFRVGYEQYF
j_gene: TRBJ2-7
d_gene: -
abundance: -
v_gene: TRBV5-1

CDR3nt: TGTGCCAGCAGCTTCGTTGGGACCCAGACCCAGAGCACAGATACGCAGTATTTT
CDR3aa: CASSFVGTQTQSTDTQYF
j_gene: TRBJ2-3
d_gene: -
abundance: -
v_gene: TRBV7-9

CDR3nt: TGCGCCAGCAGCCAAGTTGGTACAGAAGGAAACACCATATATTTT
CDR3aa: CASSQVGTEGNTIYF
j_gene: TRBJ1-3
d_gene: -
abundance: -
v_gene: TRBV4-1

CDR3nt: TGTGCCAGCAGCTTCTCCAGGGGCAGGGAGCAGTACTTC
CDR3aa: CASSFSRGREQYF
j_gene: TRBJ2-7
d_gene: -
abundance: -
v_gene: TRBV5-6

CDR3nt: TGTGCCAGCAGCCTAGACAGAGTTTTGAACACTGAAGCTTTCTTT
CDR3aa: CASSLDRVLNTEAFF
j_gene: TRBJ1-1
d_gene: -
abundance: few
v_gene: TRBV6-9

CDR3nt: TGTGCCAGCAGCCAGACTAGCGGGAGCTACGAGCAGTACTTC
CDR3aa: CASSQTSGSYEQYF
j_gene: TRBJ2-7
d_gene: TRBD2
abundance: -
v_gene: TRBV7-9

CDR3nt: TGCGCCAGCAGCCAATCAAGGGTCAGCTCGAACACCGGGGAGCTGTTTTTT
CDR3aa: CASSQSRVSSNTGELFF
j_gene: TRBJ2-2
d_gene: -
abundance: -
v_gene: TRBV4-1

CDR3nt: TGTGCCACCAGTCCGGGACAGGACTACGAGCAGTACTTC
CDR3aa: CATSPGQDYEQYF
j_gene: TRBJ2-7
d_gene: TRBD1
abundance: -
v_gene: TRBV15

CDR3nt: TGTGCCAGCAGTCAGACGGGGACCTACGAGCAGTACTTC
CDR3aa: CASSQTGTYEQYF
j_gene: TRBJ2-7
d_gene: -
abundance: few
v_gene: TRBV6-6

CDR3nt: TGTGCCAGCAGCTTAGGTACAGCTGAAGCTTTCTTT
CDR3aa: CASSLGTAEAFF
j_gene: TRBJ1-1
d_gene: -
abundance: -
v_gene: TRBV11-2

CDR3nt: TGTGCCAGCAGGAAGGGACTAGCCAGGTTTTACGAGCAGTACTTC
CDR3aa: CASRKGLARFYEQYF
j_gene: TRBJ2-7
d_gene: TRBD2
abundance: once
v_gene: TRBV5-4

CDR3nt: TGTGCCAGCAGTTGGGGGAACTATGGCTACACCTTC
CDR3aa: CASSWGNYGYTF
j_gene: TRBJ1-2
d_gene: -
abundance: -
v_gene: TRBV28

CDR3nt: TGTGCCAGCAGCCCCCGGGACAGGCGAGGGAACTCGACCTACGAGCAGTACTTC
CDR3aa: CASSPRDRRGNSTYEQYF
j_gene: TRBJ2-7
d_gene: -
abundance: -
v_gene: TRBV21-1

CDR3nt: TGTGCCAGCAGCTTGGGACAGCACTACGAGCAGTACTTC
CDR3aa: CASSLGQHYEQYF
j_gene: TRBJ2-7
d_gene: -
abundance: -
v_gene: TRBV5-6

CDR3nt: TGTGCCAGCAGTAATTTTGGGGAGCAGTTCTTC
CDR3aa: CASSNFGEQFF
j_gene: TRBJ2-1
d_gene: -
abundance: many
v_gene: TRBV6-1

CDR3nt: TGTGCCAGCAGCCTTCCTGGGGCCAACGTCCTGACTTTC
CDR3aa: CASSLPGANVLTF
j_gene: TRBJ2-6
d_gene: -
abundance: -
v_gene: TRBV5-4

CDR3nt: TGTGCCAGCAGTTTATCCCACCGGGACCCCGCTGGCTACACCTTC
CDR3aa: CASSLSHRDPAGYTF
j_gene: TRBJ1-2
d_gene: -
abundance: -
v_gene: TRBV27

CDR3nt: TGTGCCAGCACCTTAGCGGAGCACTCCTACAATGAGCAGTTCTTC
CDR3aa: CASTLAEHSYNEQFF
j_gene: TRBJ2-1
d_gene: -
abundance: -
v_gene: TRBV6-1

CDR3nt: TGCGCCAGCAGATTTACAGGTGAAAAACTGTTTTTT
CDR3aa: CASRFTGEKLFF
j_gene: TRBJ1-4
d_gene: -
abundance: -
v_gene: TRBV5-1

CDR3nt: TGCGCCAGCAGCCAAGCGGTGGCCAGGGAGACCCAGTACTTC
CDR3aa: CASSQAVARETQYF
j_gene: TRBJ2-5
d_gene: -
abundance: few
v_gene: TRBV4-1

CDR3nt: TGTGCCAGCAGTGAACCCGGACTAGCGGGAGCTCACAATGAGCAGTTCTTC
CDR3aa: CASSEPGLAGAHNEQFF
j_gene: TRBJ2-1
d_gene: TRBD2
abundance: -
v_gene: TRBV25-1

CDR3nt: TGTGCCATCAGCCCCGGACTCTCCTACGAGCAGTACTTC
CDR3aa: CAISPGLSYEQYF
j_gene: TRBJ2-7
d_gene: -
abundance: -
v_gene: TRBV10-3

CDR3nt: TGCAGCGTTGGTGGCGTAAGCAATCAGCCCCAGCATTTT
CDR3aa: CSVGGVSNQPQHF
j_gene: TRBJ1-5
d_gene: -
abundance: once
v_gene: TRBV29-1

CDR3nt: TGTGCCAGCAGCCTGTTCCCTCGTGGCGGAACCTACGAGCAGTACTTC
CDR3aa: CASSLFPRGGTYEQYF
j_gene: TRBJ2-7
d_gene: -
abundance: many
v_gene: TRBV7-9

CDR3nt: TGTGCCAGCAGCTTAGGGACGGATGAAGCTTTCTTT
CDR3aa: CASSLGTDEAFF
j_gene: TRBJ1-1
d_gene: -
abundance: -
v_gene: TRBV7-9

CDR3nt: TGTGCCAGCAGCCCTGACAGGGAATCGCGGCCCCAGCATTTT
CDR3aa: CASSPDRESRPQHF
j_gene: TRBJ1-5
d_gene: TRBD1
abundance: -
v_gene: TRBV7-3

CDR3nt: TGTGCCAGCAGCACCCCGGACAGTTCGGCCTACGAGCAGTACTTC
CDR3aa: CASSTPDSSAYEQYF
j_gene: TRBJ2-7
d_gene: -
abundance: -
v_gene: TRBV11-2

CDR3nt: TGTGCCAGCAGCCCAGGTGTATACGAGCAGTACTTC
CDR3aa: CASSPGVYEQYF
j_gene: TRBJ2-7
d_gene: -
abundance: few
v_gene: TRBV28

CDR3nt: TGTGCCAGCAGCTTAGGTCGGCAGACCATGAACACTGAAGCTTTCTTT
CDR3aa: CASSLGRQTMNTEAFF
j_gene: TRBJ1-1
d_gene: -
abundance: -
v_gene: TRBV11-2

CDR3nt: TGTGCCAGCAGCCACGGGAGGACTGAAGCTTTCTTT
CDR3aa: CASSHGRTEAFF
j_gene: TRBJ1-1
d_gene: -
abundance: -
v_gene: TRBV7-9

CDR3nt: TGTGCCAGCAGTGAAGGGACCGAGGCCTATGGCTACACCTTC
CDR3aa: CASSEGTEAYGYTF
j_gene: TRBJ1-2
d_gene: -
abundance: -
v_gene: TRBV6-1

CDR3nt: TGTGCCAGCAGCTTTTATCAGGGGACAGATACGCAGTATTTT
CDR3aa: CASSFYQGTDTQYF
j_gene: TRBJ2-3
d_gene: -
abundance: -
v_gene: TRBV7-2

CDR3nt: TGTGCCAGCAGCCGGGGCGGCAGGACCTTCCACGAGCAGTACTTC
CDR3aa: CASSRGGRTFHEQYF
j_gene: TRBJ2-7
d_gene: -
abundance: -
v_gene: TRBV5-6

CDR3nt: TGTGCCACCAGCAGAGATGGAGAGACGAGTAATGAGCAGTTCTTC
CDR3aa: CATSRDGETSNEQFF
j_gene: TRBJ2-1
d_gene: -
abundance: few
v_gene: TRBV15

CDR3nt: TGTGCCAGTAGTATTTTCGGACAGGGGGCAAATGAGCAGTTCTTC
CDR3aa: CASSIFGQGANEQFF
j_gene: TRBJ2-1
d_gene: TRBD1
abundance: -
v_gene: TRBV19

CDR3nt: TGCGCCAGCAGCCAAGGGGCCTCCGGGACACGTATTGAAAAACTGTTTTTT
CDR3aa: CASSQGASGTRIEKLFF
j_gene: TRBJ1-4
d_gene: -
abundance: -
v_gene: TRBV4-1

CDR3nt: TGTGCCAGCAGTCTTAGATTCCACAATGAGCAGTTCTTC
CDR3aa: CASSLRFHNEQFF
j_gene: TRBJ2-1
d_gene: -
abundance: -
v_gene: TRBV27

CDR3nt: TGCGCCAGCAGCTTCGGACAGCGCCCTAATGAAAAACTGTTTTTT
CDR3aa: CASSFGQRPNEKLFF
j_gene: TRBJ1-4
d_gene: -
abundance: -
v_gene: TRBV4-1

CDR3nt: TGTGCCAGCAGGCCCGGGCAGGGGGGTCGCAATCAGCCCCAGCATTTT
CDR3aa: CASRPGQGGRNQPQHF
j_gene: TRBJ1-5
d_gene: TRBD1
abundance: once
v_gene: TRBV27

CDR3nt: TGTGCCAGCAGCCGGGACAGGGGATACGAGCAGTACTTC
CDR3aa: CASSRDRGYEQYF
j_gene: TRBJ2-7
d_gene: TRBD1
abundance: few
v_gene: TRBV6-1

CDR3nt: TGTGCCAGCAGTTCCATCCCCCGGACAGGGGGCCCCCGCTCTGGGGCCAACGTCCTGACTTTC
CDR3aa: CASSSIPRTGGPRSGANVLTF
j_gene: TRBJ2-6
d_gene: TRBD1
abundance: -
v_gene: TRBV27

CDR3nt: TGCGCCAGCAGCCCCGACGGACAGGGGGCCTACGAGCAGTACTTC
CDR3aa: CASSPDGQGAYEQYF
j_gene: TRBJ2-7
d_gene: TRBD1
abundance: -
v_gene: TRBV5-1

CDR3nt: TGTGCCAGTAGTCATACCTGGGACTTACGGAACACTGAAGCTTTCTTT
CDR3aa: CASSHTWDLRNTEAFF
j_gene: TRBJ1-1
d_gene: -
abundance: -
v_gene: TRBV19

CDR3nt: TGTGCCAGCAGTCGAAACCGGGACAGGCTTCCCGTCTATGGCTACACCTTC
CDR3aa: CASSRNRDRLPVYGYTF
j_gene: TRBJ1-2
d_gene: TRBD1
abundance: once
v_gene: TRBV28

CDR3nt: TGTGCCAGCAGTGACTCGAAGGTTAATGAGCAGTTCTTC
CDR3aa: CASSDSKVNEQFF
j_gene: TRBJ2-1
d_gene: -
abundance: few
v_gene: TRBV6-4

CDR3nt: TGTGCCAGCGAGGGGGCGATGGGAAACACCATATATTTT
CDR3aa: CASEGAMGNTIYF
j_gene: TRBJ1-3
d_gene: TRBD1
abundance: -
v_gene: TRBV6-1

CDR3nt: TGCGCCAGCAGACCTGGGCGGCAGGGAATTTACGAGCAGTACTTC
CDR3aa: CASRPGRQGIYEQYF
j_gene: TRBJ2-7
d_gene: -
abundance: -
v_gene: TRBV10-2

CDR3nt: TGTGCCAGTAGTGCGTTCGGGGGCCTCGGCTCCTACAATGAGCAGTTCTTC
CDR3aa: CASSAFGGLGSYNEQFF
j_gene: TRBJ2-1
d_gene: -
abundance: -
v_gene: TRBV19

CDR3nt: TGTGCCAGCAGTCAAATCCCCGCTATCACCGAAACCTCACGGGAGCAGTACTTC
CDR3aa: CASSQIPAITETSREQYF
j_gene: TRBJ2-7
d_gene: -
abundance: -
v_gene: TRBV28

CDR3nt: TGTGCCAGCAGCTTAGGGGCGGGGATCAATGAGCAGTTCTTC
CDR3aa: CASSLGAGINEQFF
j_gene: TRBJ2-1
d_gene: -
abundance: -
v_gene: TRBV13